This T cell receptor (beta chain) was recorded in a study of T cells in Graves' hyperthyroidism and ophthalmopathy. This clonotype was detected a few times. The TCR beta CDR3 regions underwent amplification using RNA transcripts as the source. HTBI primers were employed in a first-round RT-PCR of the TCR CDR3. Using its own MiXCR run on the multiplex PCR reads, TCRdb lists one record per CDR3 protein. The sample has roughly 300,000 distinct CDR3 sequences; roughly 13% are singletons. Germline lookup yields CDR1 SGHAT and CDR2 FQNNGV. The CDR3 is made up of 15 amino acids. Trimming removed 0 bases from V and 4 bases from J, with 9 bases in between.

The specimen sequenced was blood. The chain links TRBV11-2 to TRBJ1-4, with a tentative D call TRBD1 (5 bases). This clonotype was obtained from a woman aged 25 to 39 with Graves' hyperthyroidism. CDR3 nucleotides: TGTGCCAGCAGCTTAGATCGGGGCCATAATGAAAAACTGTTTTTT. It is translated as CASSLDRGHNEKLFF.